Listed here are 19 T cell receptor beta chains from one sample, sequenced in a study of post-analysis software for immune sequencing data (dated by TCRdb to about 2015). What this sample's time point label stands for: second blood draw from one MS patient after hematopoietic stem cell transplantation. The method was PCR. The sequencer listed for this sample is Illumina HiSeq 2500. To reduce PCR and sequencing biases, unique molecular identifiers were built into the TCR beta cDNA libraries. The public reads were reanalyzed by TCRdb: fastp trimming at Q25, MiXCR alignment, in-frame beta chains only. Each CDR3 protein appears once, grouped with its most common genes and DNA. The sample yields 150,000 to 200,000 distinct CDR3 sequences; roughly 34% were counted once. The ten largest make up approximately 30% of the sample. Sequencing was performed on blood, taken after autologous hematopoietic stem cell transplantation. All receptors derive from a girl between 10 and 17 years old with multiple sclerosis. Donor details come from another sample of the same person, matched by shared clones.

To note about this clonotype: The junction differs from germline at one of its ends, possibly a read error. The genes are TRBV6-1 and TRBJ1-5; no clear D. Germline V lookup: CDR1 MNHNS, CDR2 SASEGT. The CDR3 is made up of 12 amino acids. The CDR3 DNA reads TGTGCCAGCACCAGAGGTAATCAGCCCCAGAATTTT. Protein sequence: CASTRGNQPQNF.

This chain connects TRBV5-1 to TRBJ2-5; 9 positions agree with TRBD2. In germline, CDR1 is SGHRS, CDR2 YFSETQ. J lost 11 bases, V lost 0 bases, and 20 bases had no gene match. The CDR3 has 18 residues. CDR3 loop: CASSLAGSGSFGRNEQYF. As DNA, the CDR3 is TGCGCCAGCAGCTTGGCTGGTAGCGGGAGTTTTGGGCGGAATGAGCAGTACTTC.

The rearrangement joins TRBV27 to TRBJ1-4; D might be TRBD1 (5 bases). The CDR3 is made up of 15 amino acids. Trimming took 7 bases from V and 0 from J, leaving 12 bases between them. The germline V gene encodes CDR1 MNHEY and CDR2 SMNVEV (reference sequence). CDR3 protein: CASKTGHPTNEKLFF. CDR3 DNA: TGTGCCAGCAAAACTGGACACCCAACTAATGAAAAACTGTTTTTT.

A few counts support this clonotype. The chain recombines TRBV7-2 with TRBJ2-3, with D uncertain. The V end was cut by 1 base, the J end by 4 bases, with 6 bases between. CDR3 length equals 13 residues. The germline V gene encodes CDR1 SGHTA and CDR2 FQGNSA. CDR3 DNA: TGTGCCAGCAGCTTAGAGGTCTCAGATACGCAGTATTTT. This encodes CASSLEVSDTQYF. Full variable domain (outside the CDR3, taken from reference TRBV7-2 and TRBJ2-3): GAGVSQSPSNKVTEKGKDVELRCDPISGHTALYWYRQSLGQGLEFLIYFQGNSAPDKSGLPSDRFSAERTGGSVSTLTIQRTQQEDSAVYLCASSLEVSDTQYFGPGTRLTVL.

The rearrangement joins TRBV5-1 to TRBJ2-5, with 7 bases that match TRBD2. The CDR3 is 14 amino acids. Looked up from germline, CDR1 is SGHRS and CDR2 is YFSETQ. The junction had 1 base not matched to a gene; V was cut back by 1 base and J by 1 base. The CDR3 protein is CASSLTSAQETQYF. CDR3 bases: TGCGCCAGCAGCTTGACTAGCGCCCAAGAGACCCAGTACTTC.

V gene TRBV12-3 or TRBV12-4 combines with J gene TRBJ1-4, with 8 bases identical to TRBD1. Unmatched junction bases numbered 13, after V lost 2 bases and J lost 11 bases. This CDR3 has 16 residues. The CDR3 here is CASSLWRSGGQGKLFF. CDR3 DNA sequence: TGTGCCAGCAGTTTATGGCGGTCAGGGGGCCAGGGGAAACTGTTTTTT.

This clonotype has more than one count but fewer than ten. The rearrangement joins TRBV7-8 to TRBJ2-3; 8 nucleotides match TRBD2. From germline, CDR1 is SGHVS and CDR2 FQNEAQ. V lost 3 bases to trimming and J lost 6 bases; unmatched junction nucleotides: 11. The CDR3 runs to 16 residues. The CDR3 reads CASSFPPGLGGDTQYF. The CDR3 nucleotides read TGTGCCAGCAGCTTTCCACCGGGACTAGGAGGCGATACGCAGTATTTT.

V gene TRBV5-8 combines with J gene TRBJ1-2; possible D gene TRBD1, 5 bases. The germline V and J ends were trimmed by 0 bases and 8 bases, with 11 bases remaining between them. The germline CDR1 and CDR2 sequences are SGHTS and YDEGEE. This CDR3 contains 13 residues. In DNA form, the CDR3 reads TGTGCCAGCAGCTTGGCCAGGGCTGGCGGCTACACCTTC. Amino acid sequence: CASSLARAGGYTF. The whole variable domain, filled in from reference TRBV5-8 and TRBJ1-2, reads EAGVTQSPTHLIKTRGQQATLRCSPISGHTSVYWYQQALGLGLQFLLWYDEGEERNRGNFPPRFSGRQFPNYSSELNVNALELEDSALYLCASSLARAGGYTFGSGTRLTVV.

There are a few counts of this clonotype. This chain links TRBV6-5 with TRBJ1-2; D is uncertain. The V end lost 7 bases, the J end lost 3 bases, and 18 bases lay between the germline ends. In germline, CDR1 is MNHEY, CDR2 SVGAGI. The CDR3 sequence is 15 residues long. For the CDR3, the DNA is TGTGCCAGCACCCACCGGGCCAATCCGTACTATGGCTACACCTTC. Protein: CASTHRANPYYGYTF.

This clonotype was counted between two and nine times. V gene TRBV12-3 or TRBV12-4 combines with J gene TRBJ2-7; 7 positions match TRBD1. The CDR3 totals 14 residues. Unmatched junction bases numbered 5, after V lost 6 bases and J lost 0 bases. The CDR3 here is CASSLTGPSYEQYF. Here the CDR3 DNA reads TGTGCCAGCAGCCTGACAGGGCCCTCCTACGAGCAGTACTTC.

The chain is built from TRBV7-2 and TRBJ2-1, with D possibly being TRBD1 (6 bases). Trimming took 6 bases from V and 4 from J, leaving 19 bases between them. The germline V gene has CDR1 SGHTA and CDR2 FQGNSA. The CDR3 contains 16 residues. The CDR3 loop is CASSREPGQTYNEQFF. In DNA form, the CDR3 reads TGTGCCAGCAGTCGAGAACCGGGACAAACTTACAATGAGCAGTTCTTC.

This chain joins TRBV5-8 and TRBJ2-1; 9 bases map to TRBD2. V shed 6 bases, J shed 2 bases, and the junction held 3 bases outside the gene matches. In germline, CDR1 is SGHTS, CDR2 YDEGEE. This CDR3 region has 14 residues. This chain's CDR3 is CASTREGPYNEQFF. CDR3 DNA sequence: TGTGCCAGCACGCGGGAGGGCCCCTACAATGAGCAGTTCTTC.

This clonotype was seen only a few times. The chain's CDR3 is CATSRVRYNEQFF. DNA of the CDR3: TGTGCCACCAGCAGAGTACGATACAATGAGCAGTTCTTC. J is TRBJ2-1 and V is TRBV15; D ambiguous. V was pared by 1 base and J by 4 bases, with 5 bases between. This CDR3 region has 13 residues. Germline V gives CDR1 LNHNV, CDR2 YYDKDF (reference sequence).

The chain combines TRBV5-1 with TRBJ1-1; TRBD1 is a possible D gene (6 bases). This CDR3 is built from 15 residues. V was cut by 0 bases and J by 4 bases, with 13 bases left in between. Germline CDR1 and CDR2: SGHRS and YFSETQ. The CDR3: CASSLAGDGLTEAFF. The CDR3 bases are TGCGCCAGCAGCTTGGCAGGGGACGGCCTCACTGAAGCTTTCTTT.

There are a few counts of this clonotype. This chain uses TRBV24-1 with TRBJ2-3; D gene ambiguous. This CDR3 spans 12 amino acids. CDR1 and CDR2 (germline): KGHDR, SFDVKD. V lost 6 bases to trimming and J lost 3 bases, with 6 bases between them. The CDR3 bases are TGTGCCACCAGTATGGGTACAGATACGCAGTATTTT. Its protein product is CATSMGTDTQYF.

The chain is built from TRBV5-1 and TRBJ2-5; D gene uncertain. Per the germline V gene, CDR1 is SGHRS and CDR2 is YFSETQ. Trimming shortened V by 2 bases and J by 8 bases, and 10 bases separated the two germline ends. This CDR3 spans 12 amino acids. The CDR3 DNA is TGCGCCAGCAGCTTAGAAGCCGCCACCCAGTACTTC. Translated, it gives CASSLEAATQYF.

The sample holds a few counts of this clonotype. J is TRBJ2-7 and V is TRBV12-3 or TRBV12-4; tentatively, D is TRBD2 (5 bases). The V end was cut by 4 bases, the J end by 1 base, with 14 bases between. The CDR3 has 15 amino acids. CDR3 DNA sequence: TGTGCCAGCAGTTCCCACGGGGATCCTTCCTACGAGCAGTACTTC. Protein product: CASSSHGDPSYEQYF.

The rearrangement uses TRBV30 and TRBJ1-5; weak D call: TRBD1 (6 bases). Germline CDR1 is GTSNPN and CDR2 is SVGIG (reference sequence). Trimming left V 3 bases short and J 0 bases short, with 12 bases between. This CDR3 is 15 amino acids long. The CDR3 DNA is TGTGCCTGGAGCCTGGGGGCAGCTAGCAATCAGCCCCAGCATTTT. This encodes CAWSLGAASNQPQHF.

V gene TRBV5-1 combines with J gene TRBJ2-5; 7 positions agree with TRBD1. The CDR3 is 15 residues long. Germline V gene data show CDR1 as SGHRS and CDR2 as YFSETQ. Trimming removed 3 bases from V and 11 bases from J; junction bases left unmatched: 16. The CDR3 region has the DNA TGCGCCAGCAGCTCCTCCGGGACAGCCCACAATGAGCAGTACTTC. It encodes CASSSSGTAHNEQYF.